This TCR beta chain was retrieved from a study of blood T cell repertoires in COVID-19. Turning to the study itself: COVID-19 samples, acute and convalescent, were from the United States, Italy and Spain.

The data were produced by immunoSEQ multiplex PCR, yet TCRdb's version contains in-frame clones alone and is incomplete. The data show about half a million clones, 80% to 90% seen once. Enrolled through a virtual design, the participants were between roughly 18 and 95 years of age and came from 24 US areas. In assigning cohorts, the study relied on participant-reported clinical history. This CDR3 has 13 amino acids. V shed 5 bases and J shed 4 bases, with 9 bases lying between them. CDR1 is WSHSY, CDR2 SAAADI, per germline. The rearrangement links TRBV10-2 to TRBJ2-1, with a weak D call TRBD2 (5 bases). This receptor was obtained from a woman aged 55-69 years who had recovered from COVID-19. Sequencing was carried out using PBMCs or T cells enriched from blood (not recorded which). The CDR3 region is CASSIGEYNEQFF. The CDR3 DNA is TGCGCCAGCAGTATCGGGGAATACAATGAGCAGTTCTTC.